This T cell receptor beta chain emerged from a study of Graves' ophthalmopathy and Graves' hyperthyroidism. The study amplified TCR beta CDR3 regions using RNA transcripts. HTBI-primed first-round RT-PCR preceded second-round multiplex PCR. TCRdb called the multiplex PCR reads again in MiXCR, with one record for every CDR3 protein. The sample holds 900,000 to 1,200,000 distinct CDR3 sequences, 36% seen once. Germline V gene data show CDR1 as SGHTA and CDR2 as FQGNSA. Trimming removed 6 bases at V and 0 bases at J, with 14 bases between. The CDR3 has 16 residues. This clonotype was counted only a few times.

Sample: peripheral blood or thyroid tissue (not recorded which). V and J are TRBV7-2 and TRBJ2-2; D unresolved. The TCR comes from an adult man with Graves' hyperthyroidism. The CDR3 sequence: CASRNQRRSNTGELFF. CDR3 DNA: TGTGCCAGCAGGAACCAAAGGAGATCGAACACCGGGGAGCTGTTTTTT.